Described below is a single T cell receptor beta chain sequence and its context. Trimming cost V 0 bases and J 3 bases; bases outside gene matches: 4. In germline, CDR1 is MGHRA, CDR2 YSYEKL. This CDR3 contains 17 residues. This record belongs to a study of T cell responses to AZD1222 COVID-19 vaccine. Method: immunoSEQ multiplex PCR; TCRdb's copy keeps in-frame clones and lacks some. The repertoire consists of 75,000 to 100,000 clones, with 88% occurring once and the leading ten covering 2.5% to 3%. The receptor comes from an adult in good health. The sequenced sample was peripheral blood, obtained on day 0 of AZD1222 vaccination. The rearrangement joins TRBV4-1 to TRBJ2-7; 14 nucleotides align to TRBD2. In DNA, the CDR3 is TGCGCCAGCAGCCAAGATATGGGACTAGCGGGAGTCTACGAGCAGTACTTC. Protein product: CASSQDMGLAGVYEQYF.